The entry below gives a single TCR beta chain sequence along with its context. This clonotype was seen many times. There is no known antigen for this receptor. The input lacks base qualities; no much larger clone sits a single base away. Trimmed from V: 5 bases; trimmed from J: 2 bases; junction bases lacking a gene match: 7. CDR1 LNHDA and CDR2 SQIVND were looked up in the germline V gene (reference sequence). From the cysteine up to the phenylalanine, the CDR3 has a length of 16 residues. Left in the record is the CDR3 DNA by itself, 48 bases read in frame from the first base. TCR beta CDR3 regions were amplified from RNA transcripts. The first round of RT-PCR for the TCR CDR3 was performed with the HTBI primer set and the Qiagen OneStep RT-PCR kit. A second multiplex PCR round built the libraries, followed by size selection and purification. Sequencing of the libraries was done on an Illumina HiSeq2000 using paired-end 100 bp reads. The authors' pipeline ran thus. Raw data were processed with SOAPnuke, discarding reads with adapters, uncalled bases, mean Phred below 15, or no exact constant-primer or identifier match. High-quality paired reads were merged using COPE v1.2.5, and each unique nucleotide sequence was defined as a clonotype. Clonotypes were aligned to IMGT TRBV, TRBD and TRBJ reference segments using MiTCR v1.1. The analysis was restricted to V-J combinations with a frequency above 0.0001, which together covered 99% to 99.2% of the repertoires. A TCS score was defined as the ratio of F50 (clonal expansion) to E x V (chaos), with BLOSUM62-based TCRdist applied between CDR3 peptides within each V-J. Welch's t-statistics and random forest reduced some 510 V-J features to 13, which were used in a naive Bayes classifier (R e1071). TCRdb passed the public sequencing reads through fastp at Q25 and MiXCR, retaining productive beta sequences. Duplicate CDR3 protein sequences are folded into a single record with the most common DNA and genes. The authors' filters were not applied to this entry. This sample has 20,000 to 30,000 distinct CDR3 sequences in its table, and nearly 45% of those were observed once. About 9.3% of the sample lies in the top ten.

Graves' hyperthyroidism was defined as stable when no progression to ophthalmopathy occurred over 18 months of follow-up. The hyperthyroidism patients were between 18 and 65 years old and newly diagnosed, with a disease duration of less than 2 months. Any patient with an uncontrolled infection, another autoimmune disease, pregnancy or lactation was excluded. Diagnoses were based on clinical symptoms, serum thyroxine and TRAb, thyroid ultrasound and orbital computed tomography. PBMCs were isolated from 10 ml of fresh peripheral blood by Ficoll-Paque density gradient centrifugation. Total RNA was extracted using Trizol reagent, and RNA quality was assessed on an Agilent 2100 Bioanalyzer. These data belong to a study of T cells in Graves' hyperthyroidism and ophthalmopathy (dated by TCRdb to between 2018 and 2021). Turning to the overall study: Peripheral blood was collected at initial diagnosis, before any treatment. After blood sampling, hyperthyroidism patients were treated with methimazole at a starting dose of 30 mg daily, and ophthalmopathy patients were treated with high-dose intravenous methylprednisolone. The approximately 100 discovery patients were divided at random into training and test sets in a 7:3 ratio. The paper reports TCR Vbeta CDR3 sequencing of over 120 peripheral blood samples: 40 to 45 ophthalmopathy, under 80 hyperthyroidism and around 17 progressor patients. An independent validation cohort of under 20 hyperthyroidism patients and about 16 patients who later progressed to ophthalmopathy tested prospective prediction of ophthalmopathy. To identify TCR V-J signatures that set the groups apart, the researchers used a discovery cohort of approximately 98 patients, made up of fewer than 50 with Graves' ophthalmopathy and approximately 57 with stable Graves' hyperthyroidism. In addition, the study compared T-cell repertoires in thyroid tissue and in blood from roughly 6 Graves' hyperthyroidism patients. Overall results and qualifications from the work: A model built on a 13 V-J signature distinguished ophthalmopathy from stable hyperthyroidism, reaching about 88% sensitivity and 81% to 83% specificity in cross-validation and 80%/75% in testing. Most expanded thyroid clonotypes (frequency above 0.001) were also detected in blood, a finding suggesting that blood repertoires may reflect thyroid immune responses. Sample size was not statistically predetermined, and blinding of investigators to group allocation was not performed. In validation, progression to ophthalmopathy was predicted by the model with around 71% sensitivity and about 72% specificity, a median of about 6.8 months before onset.

The receptor was derived from a woman younger than 45 with Graves' hyperthyroidism. The receptor chain draws on TRBV19 and TRBJ2-5; 11 bases in the middle match TRBD1. The sequenced sample consisted of blood. The CDR3 amino acid sequence is: CASSAAGTGGQETQYF. In nucleotides, the sequence is TGTGCCAGTAGTGCCGCCGGGACAGGGGGTCAAGAGACCCAGTACTTC. Reference TRBV19 and TRBJ2-5 genes cover what lies past the CDR3, so the full variable domain is DGGITQSPKYLFRKEGQNVTLSCEQNLNHDAMYWYRQDPGQGLRLIYYSQIVNDFQKGDIAEGYSVSREKKESFPLTVTSAQKNPTAFYLCASSAAGTGGQETQYFGPGTRLLVL.